This T cell receptor beta chain was obtained from a study of blood T cell repertoires in COVID-19. Germline V gene lookup returns CDR1 ENHRY and CDR2 SYGVKD. This CDR3 has 13 residues. Between the trimmed V and J ends, which lost 6 bases and 1 base, there was a span of 9 bases. Points on this clone: The same CDR3 is also encoded by other DNA sequences in this sample.

Profiled with immunoSEQ multiplex PCR; TCRdb holds only in-frame clones, not every one. The sample lists roughly 130,000 clones, about four fifths occurring once. V gene TRBV10-3 combines with J gene TRBJ1-1; D is possibly TRBD1 (6 bases). The TCR sequence derives from a woman in her fifties or sixties with acute or convalescent COVID-19. Sequencing was carried out using peripheral blood. CDR3 DNA: TGTGCCATCAGAGTACAGGGGAACACTGAAGCTTTCTTT. Translation: CAIRVQGNTEAFF.